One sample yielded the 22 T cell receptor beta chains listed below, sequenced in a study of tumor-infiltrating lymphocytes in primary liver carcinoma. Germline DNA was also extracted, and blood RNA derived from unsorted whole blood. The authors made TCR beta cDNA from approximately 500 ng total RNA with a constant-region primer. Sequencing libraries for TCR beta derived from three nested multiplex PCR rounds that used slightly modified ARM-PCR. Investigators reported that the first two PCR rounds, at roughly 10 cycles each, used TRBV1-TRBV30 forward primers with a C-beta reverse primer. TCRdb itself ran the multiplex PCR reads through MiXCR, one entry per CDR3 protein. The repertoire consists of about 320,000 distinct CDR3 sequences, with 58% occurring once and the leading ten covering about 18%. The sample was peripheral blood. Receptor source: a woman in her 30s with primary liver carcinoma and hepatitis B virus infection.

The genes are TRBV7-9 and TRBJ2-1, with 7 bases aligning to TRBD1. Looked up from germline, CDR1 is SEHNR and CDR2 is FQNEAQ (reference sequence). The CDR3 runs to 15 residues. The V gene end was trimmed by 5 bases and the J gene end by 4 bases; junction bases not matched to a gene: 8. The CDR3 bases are TGTGCCAGCAGCGGACGGGACAGAACTTACAATGAGCAGTTCTTC. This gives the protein CASSGRDRTYNEQFF.

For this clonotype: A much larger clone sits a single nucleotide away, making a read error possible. The CDR3 protein is CAITELYEQYF. The CDR3 DNA reads as TGTGCCATCACCGAGCTATACGAGCAGTACTTC. The V and J genes are TRBV6-1 and TRBJ2-7; D remains ambiguous. This CDR3 spans 11 amino acids. V was cut by 10 bases and J by 4 bases, with 11 bases left in between. The germline CDR1 and CDR2 sequences are MNHNS and SASEGT.

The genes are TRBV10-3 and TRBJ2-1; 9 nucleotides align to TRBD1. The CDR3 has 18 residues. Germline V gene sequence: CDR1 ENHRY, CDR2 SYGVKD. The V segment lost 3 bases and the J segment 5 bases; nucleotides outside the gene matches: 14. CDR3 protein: CAISDNLGRGQGNNEQFF. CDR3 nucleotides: TGTGCCATCAGTGACAACCTCGGGCGGGGACAGGGTAACAATGAGCAGTTCTTC.

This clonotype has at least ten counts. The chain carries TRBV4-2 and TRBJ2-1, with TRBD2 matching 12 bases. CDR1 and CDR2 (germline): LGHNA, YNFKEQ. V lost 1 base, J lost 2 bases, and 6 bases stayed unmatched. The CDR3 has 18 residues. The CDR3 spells CASSQGLAGDRAYNEQFF. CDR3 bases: TGTGCCAGCAGCCAAGGACTAGCGGGAGATAGGGCCTACAATGAGCAGTTCTTC.

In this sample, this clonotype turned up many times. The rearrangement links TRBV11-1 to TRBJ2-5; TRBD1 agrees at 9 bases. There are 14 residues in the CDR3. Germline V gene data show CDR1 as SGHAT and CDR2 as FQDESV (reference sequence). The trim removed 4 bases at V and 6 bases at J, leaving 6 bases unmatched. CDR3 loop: CASSWDRASQTQYF. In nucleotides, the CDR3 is TGTGCCAGCAGCTGGGACAGGGCGAGTCAGACCCAGTACTTC.

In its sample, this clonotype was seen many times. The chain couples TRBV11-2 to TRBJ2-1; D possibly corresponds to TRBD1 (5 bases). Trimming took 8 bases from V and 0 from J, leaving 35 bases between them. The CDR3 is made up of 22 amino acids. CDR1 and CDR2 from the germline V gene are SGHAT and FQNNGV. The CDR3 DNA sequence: TGTGCCAGCGTCCTCGCCCGAACCTGGACATCGATCACATGGAGCTCCTACAATGAGCAGTTCTTC. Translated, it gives CASVLARTWTSITWSSYNEQFF. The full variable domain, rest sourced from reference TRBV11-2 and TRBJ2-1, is EAGVAQSPRYKIIEKRQSVAFWCNPISGHATLYWYQQILGQGPKLLIQFQNNGVVDDSQLPKDRFSAERLKGVDSTLKIQPAKLEDSAVYLCASVLARTWTSITWSSYNEQFFGPGTRLTVL.

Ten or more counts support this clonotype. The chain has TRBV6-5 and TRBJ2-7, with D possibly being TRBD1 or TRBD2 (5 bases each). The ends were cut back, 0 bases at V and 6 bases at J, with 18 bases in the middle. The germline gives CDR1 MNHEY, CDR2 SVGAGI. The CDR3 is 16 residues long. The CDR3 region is CASSYSTVHGTLEQYF. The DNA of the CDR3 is TGTGCCAGCAGTTACTCGACGGTTCACGGGACGCTCGAGCAGTACTTC.

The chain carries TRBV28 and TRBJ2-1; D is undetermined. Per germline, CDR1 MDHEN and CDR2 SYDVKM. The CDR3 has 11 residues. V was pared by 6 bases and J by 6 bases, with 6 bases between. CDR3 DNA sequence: TGTGCCAGCAGGACTTGCAATGAGCAGTTCTTC. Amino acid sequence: CASRTCNEQFF.

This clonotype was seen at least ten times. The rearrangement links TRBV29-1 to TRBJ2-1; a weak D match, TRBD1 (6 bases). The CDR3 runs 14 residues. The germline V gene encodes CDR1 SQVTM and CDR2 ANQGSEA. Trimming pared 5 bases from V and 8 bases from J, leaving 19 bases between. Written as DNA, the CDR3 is TGCAGCGTTCCACAGGGTGTTGGCAGCGATGAGCAGTTCTTC. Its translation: CSVPQGVGSDEQFF.

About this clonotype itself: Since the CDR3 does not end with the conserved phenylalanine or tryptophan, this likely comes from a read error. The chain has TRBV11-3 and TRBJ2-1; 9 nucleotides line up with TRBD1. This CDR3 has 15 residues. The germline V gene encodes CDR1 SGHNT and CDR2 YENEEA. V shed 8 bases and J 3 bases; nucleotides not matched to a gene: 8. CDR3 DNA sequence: TGTGCCAGCGGCCGGGACAGGGTGAACTACAATGAGCAGTTCCTC. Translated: CASGRDRVNYNEQFL.

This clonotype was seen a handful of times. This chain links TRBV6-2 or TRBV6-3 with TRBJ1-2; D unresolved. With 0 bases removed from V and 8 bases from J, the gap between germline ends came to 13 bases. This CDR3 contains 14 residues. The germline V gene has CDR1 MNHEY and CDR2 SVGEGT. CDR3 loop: CASSYSISGNGYTF. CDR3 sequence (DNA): TGTGCCAGCAGTTACTCGATCTCGGGTAACGGCTACACCTTC.

The CDR3 region is CASSFSPRQGGEQYF. CDR3 sequence (DNA): TGTGCCAGCAGTTTCAGTCCCCGACAGGGGGGCGAGCAGTACTTC. The chain recombines TRBV28 with TRBJ2-7, with 9 nucleotides matching TRBD1. V trimming: 3 bases; J trimming: 6 bases; junction bases outside the gene matches: 9. The CDR3 runs to 15 residues. CDR1 MDHEN and CDR2 SYDVKM come from the germline V gene.

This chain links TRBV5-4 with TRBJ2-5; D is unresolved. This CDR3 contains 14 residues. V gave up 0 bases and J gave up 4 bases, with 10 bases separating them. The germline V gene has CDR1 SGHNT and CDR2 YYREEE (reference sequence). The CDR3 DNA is TGTGCCAGCAGCTTGGACGGTACAATAGAGACCCAGTACTTC. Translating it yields CASSLDGTIETQYF.

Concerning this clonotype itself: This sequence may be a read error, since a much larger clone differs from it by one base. CDR3 sequence (DNA): TGCAGCCCCCGGGACAGGTTGCACGAGCAGCACTTC. It encodes CSPRDRLHEQHF. The rearrangement links TRBV29-1 to TRBJ2-7; TRBD1 matches at 8 bases. The CDR3 extends over 12 amino acids. Germline loops: CDR1 SQVTM, CDR2 ANQGSEA.

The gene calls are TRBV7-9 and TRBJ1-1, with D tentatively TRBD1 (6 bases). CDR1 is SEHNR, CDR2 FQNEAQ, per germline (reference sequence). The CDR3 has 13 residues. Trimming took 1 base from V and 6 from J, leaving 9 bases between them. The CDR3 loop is CASSLEGVAEAFF. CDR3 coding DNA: TGTGCCAGCAGCTTAGAGGGGGTTGCTGAAGCTTTCTTT.

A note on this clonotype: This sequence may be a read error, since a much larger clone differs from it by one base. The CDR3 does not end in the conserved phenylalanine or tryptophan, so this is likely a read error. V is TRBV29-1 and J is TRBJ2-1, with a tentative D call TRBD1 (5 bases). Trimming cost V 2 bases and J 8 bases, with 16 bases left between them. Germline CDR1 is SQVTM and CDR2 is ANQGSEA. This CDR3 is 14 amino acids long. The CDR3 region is CSVELAGKGDEQFL. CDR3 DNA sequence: TGCAGCGTTGAATTGGCAGGGAAAGGGGATGAGCAGTTCCTC.

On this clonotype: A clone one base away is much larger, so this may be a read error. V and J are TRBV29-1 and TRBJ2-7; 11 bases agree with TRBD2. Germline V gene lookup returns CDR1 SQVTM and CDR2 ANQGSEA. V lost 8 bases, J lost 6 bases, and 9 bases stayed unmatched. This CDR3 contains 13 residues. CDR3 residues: CSILTGLAVEQYF. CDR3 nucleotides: TGCAGCATCTTGACGGGACTAGCGGTCGAGCAGTACTTC.

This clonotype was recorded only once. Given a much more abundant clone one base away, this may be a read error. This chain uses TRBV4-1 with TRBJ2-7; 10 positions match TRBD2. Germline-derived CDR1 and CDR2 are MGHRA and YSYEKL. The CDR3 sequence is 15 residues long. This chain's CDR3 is CASNQPSGSSYEQYF. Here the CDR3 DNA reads TGCGCCAGCAACCAACCTAGCGGGAGTTCCTACGAGCAGTACTTC.

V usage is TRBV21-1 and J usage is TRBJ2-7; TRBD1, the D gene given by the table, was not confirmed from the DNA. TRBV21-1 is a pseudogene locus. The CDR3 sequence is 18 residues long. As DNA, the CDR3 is TGTGCCAGCAGCAAAGTCCCCTGGTCCCGGAGGTCACTCTGGGAGCAGTACTTC. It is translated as CASSKVPWSRRSLWEQYF.

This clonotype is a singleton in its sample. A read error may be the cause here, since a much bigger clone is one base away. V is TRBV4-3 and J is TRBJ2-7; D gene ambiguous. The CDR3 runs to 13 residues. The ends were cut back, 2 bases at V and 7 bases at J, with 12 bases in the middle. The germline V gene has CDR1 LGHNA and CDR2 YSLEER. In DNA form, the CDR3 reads TGCGCCAGCAGCCAAAAAAGGGCAAGAGAGCAGTACTTC. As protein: CASSQKRAREQYF.

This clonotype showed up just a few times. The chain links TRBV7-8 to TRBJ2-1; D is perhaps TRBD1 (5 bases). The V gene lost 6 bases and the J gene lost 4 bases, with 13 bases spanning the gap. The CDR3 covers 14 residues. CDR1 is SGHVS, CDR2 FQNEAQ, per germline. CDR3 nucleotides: TGTGCCAGCAGTCCCTACACAGGTTACAATGAGCAGTTCTTC. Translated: CASSPYTGYNEQFF.

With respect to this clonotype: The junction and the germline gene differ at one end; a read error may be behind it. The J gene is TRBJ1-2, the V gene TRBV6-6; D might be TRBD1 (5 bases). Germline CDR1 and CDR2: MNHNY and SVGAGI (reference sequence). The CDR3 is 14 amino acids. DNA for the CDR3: TGTGCCAGCGAACGGGACGGCAGTAACTATGGCTACATCTTC. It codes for CASERDGSNYGYIF.